The sequence of this TCR beta chain was determined in a study of cytomegalovirus exposure and HLA in healthy donors. To note about this clone: Its antigen is not identified.

General study points: Many donors shared some public TCRs, even though most TCR sequences were rare. It was reportedly the case that the classifier diagnosed cytomegalovirus status with high specificity and sensitivity. The study flagged about 160 TCR beta chains as cytomegalovirus-associated.

V lost 4 bases and J 6 bases, leaving 19 bases between the germline ends. Germline V gene sequence: CDR1 SGHRS, CDR2 YFSETQ. The CDR3 has 15 residues. Produced via immunoSEQ multiplex PCR; TCRdb's table is partial and in-frame only. Of 98,000 or so clones in the sample, 90% to 97% were seen once. J is TRBJ1-2 and V is TRBV5-1; D is perhaps TRBD1 (5 bases). Sequencing input: PBMCs. This receptor was taken from a woman younger than 30 in good health and CMV-seronegative. In nucleotides, the CDR3 is TGCGCCAGCAGCACCAGTCCGGGACTCGAAAATGGCTACACCTTC. This gives the protein CASSTSPGLENGYTF.